A selection of T cell receptor beta chains follows, all from one sample in a study of blood T cells in healthy people across ages. TCRdb passed the 5' RACE reads through MiXCR, listing each CDR3 protein once. The sample shows around 580,000 distinct CDR3 sequences, 47% of them seen only once. The sample consisted of blood. The receptors shown here come from a man older than 75 in good health. Both conserved end residues are part of each CDR3. A D gene is named only where the DNA matches it firmly. Expanded clones get a size class; other rows say once, few or many, or leave the size out.

cdr3_aa: CASKGNIYNEQFF
cdr3_nt: TGTGCCAGCAAGGGGAACATCTACAATGAGCAGTTCTTC
d_call: NA
v_call: TRBV2
j_call: TRBJ2-1
clone_size: NA

cdr3_aa: CASSKDSGISTDTQYF
cdr3_nt: TGCGCCAGCAGCAAAGATAGCGGGATATCCACAGATACGCAGTATTTT
d_call: TRBD2
v_call: TRBV4-1
j_call: TRBJ2-3
clone_size: NA

cdr3_aa: CASSRRTGHGETQYF
cdr3_nt: TGTGCCAGCAGCCGTCGGACAGGCCATGGGGAGACCCAGTACTTC
d_call: TRBD1
v_call: TRBV11-3
j_call: TRBJ2-5
clone_size: NA

cdr3_aa: CASSRDRGRRNGYTF
cdr3_nt: TGTGCCAGCAGCCGCGACAGGGGGCGCAGAAATGGCTACACCTTC
d_call: TRBD1
v_call: TRBV27
j_call: TRBJ1-2
clone_size: NA

cdr3_aa: CASSLALGTPNYEQYF
cdr3_nt: TGTGCCAGCAGCTTAGCGTTGGGGACACCAAACTACGAGCAGTACTTC
d_call: NA
v_call: TRBV7-9
j_call: TRBJ2-7
clone_size: many

cdr3_aa: CASSRQGKTDTQYF
cdr3_nt: TGTGCCAGCAGCAGACAGGGGAAAACAGATACGCAGTATTTT
d_call: TRBD1
v_call: TRBV7-2
j_call: TRBJ2-3
clone_size: NA

cdr3_aa: CASRADRGEQYF
cdr3_nt: TGTGCCAGCAGGGCAGACAGGGGCGAGCAGTACTTC
d_call: TRBD1
v_call: TRBV2
j_call: TRBJ2-7
clone_size: NA

cdr3_aa: CASSQDQGTPNYGYTF
cdr3_nt: TGCGCCAGCAGCCAAGATCAGGGGACCCCTAACTATGGCTACACCTTC
d_call: NA
v_call: TRBV4-3
j_call: TRBJ1-2
clone_size: few

cdr3_aa: CATRTGTSGNNEQFF
cdr3_nt: TGTGCCACCAGAACCGGGACTAGCGGAAACAATGAGCAGTTCTTC
d_call: TRBD2
v_call: TRBV24-1
j_call: TRBJ2-1
clone_size: few

cdr3_aa: CSASPAGSGLGTQYF
cdr3_nt: TGCAGTGCTAGTCCGGCGGGGTCGGGTTTAGGTACGCAGTATTTT
d_call: NA
v_call: TRBV20-1
j_call: TRBJ2-3
clone_size: few

cdr3_aa: CANSPRDGENIQYF
cdr3_nt: TGTGCCAACAGCCCCCGGGACGGAGAAAACATTCAGTACTTC
d_call: NA
v_call: TRBV9
j_call: TRBJ2-4
clone_size: NA

cdr3_aa: CSARSGTLYEQYF
cdr3_nt: TGCAGTGCTAGAAGCGGGACCCTATACGAGCAGTACTTC
d_call: TRBD2
v_call: TRBV20-1
j_call: TRBJ2-7
clone_size: NA

cdr3_aa: CSGRTGWGYTF
cdr3_nt: TGCAGCGGGAGGACAGGATGGGGCTACACCTTC
d_call: TRBD1
v_call: TRBV29-1
j_call: TRBJ1-2
clone_size: NA

cdr3_aa: CASARLAGTDTQYF
cdr3_nt: TGTGCCAGCGCCAGACTAGCGGGCACAGATACGCAGTATTTT
d_call: TRBD2
v_call: TRBV2
j_call: TRBJ2-3
clone_size: NA

cdr3_aa: CASRPSGRGEETQYF
cdr3_nt: TGTGCCAGCAGACCTAGCGGGAGGGGTGAAGAGACCCAGTACTTC
d_call: TRBD2
v_call: TRBV28
j_call: TRBJ2-5
clone_size: few

cdr3_aa: CSAADAPLYEQYF
cdr3_nt: TGCAGCGCAGCGGACGCTCCCCTCTACGAGCAGTACTTC
d_call: NA
v_call: TRBV29-1
j_call: TRBJ2-7
clone_size: NA

cdr3_aa: CASSPTTGSGANVLTF
cdr3_nt: TGCGCCAGCAGCCCCACGACAGGGTCTGGGGCCAACGTCCTGACTTTC
d_call: TRBD1
v_call: TRBV5-1
j_call: TRBJ2-6
clone_size: NA

cdr3_aa: CASSYLTEDGYTF
cdr3_nt: TGTGCCAGCAGTTACTTAACGGAGGATGGCTACACCTTC
d_call: NA
v_call: TRBV12-3/TRBV12-4
j_call: TRBJ1-2
clone_size: NA

cdr3_aa: CASTSLGTQIYEQYF
cdr3_nt: TGTGCCAGCACCTCTTTGGGGACACAAATCTACGAGCAGTACTTC
d_call: NA
v_call: TRBV6-2/TRBV6-3
j_call: TRBJ2-7
clone_size: few

cdr3_aa: CASSYSKGGIAAYEQYF
cdr3_nt: TGTGCCAGCAGTTACTCGAAGGGGGGAATAGCGGCTTACGAGCAGTACTTC
d_call: NA
v_call: TRBV6-5
j_call: TRBJ2-7
clone_size: many